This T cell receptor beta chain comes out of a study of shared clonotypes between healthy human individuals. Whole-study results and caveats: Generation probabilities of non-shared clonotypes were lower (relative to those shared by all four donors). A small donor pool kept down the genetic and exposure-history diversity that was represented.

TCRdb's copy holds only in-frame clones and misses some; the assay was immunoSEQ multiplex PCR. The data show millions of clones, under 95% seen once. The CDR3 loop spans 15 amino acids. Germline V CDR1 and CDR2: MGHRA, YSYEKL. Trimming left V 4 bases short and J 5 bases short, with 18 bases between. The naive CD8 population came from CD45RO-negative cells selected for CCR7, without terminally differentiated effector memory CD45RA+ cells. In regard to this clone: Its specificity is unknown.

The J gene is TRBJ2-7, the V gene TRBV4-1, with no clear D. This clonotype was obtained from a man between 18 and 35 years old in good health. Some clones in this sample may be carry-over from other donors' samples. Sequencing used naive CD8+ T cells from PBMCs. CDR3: CASSPHTGRPDEQYF. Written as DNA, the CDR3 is TGCGCCAGCAGCCCCCATACCGGCAGGCCGGACGAGCAGTACTTC.